This T cell receptor beta chain is from a study of regulatory T cells in long-lasting Graves disease. Ten or more counts support this clonotype. The target antigen is unknown. The J segment lost 6 bases and the V segment lost 4 bases, leaving 7 bases of the junction unmatched. Germline loops: CDR1 MDHEN, CDR2 SYDVKM. This CDR3 spans 16 amino acids. iRepertoire HTBI primers and Arm-PCR of CDR3 regions built TCR beta libraries. TCRdb fed the multiplex PCR reads into MiXCR, producing one record per CDR3 protein. The table includes approximately 400,000 distinct CDR3 sequences, about 16% detected once. Noted time point: newly diagnosed GD, antithyroid drugs for less than 3 months. The TCR library used RNA extracted from PBMCs. Whole-study results and caveats: Persistent Graves' cases showed lower TCR diversity than newly diagnosed cases.

This sample was also put to use in a study of T cells in Graves' hyperthyroidism and ophthalmopathy.

The V gene is TRBV28, the J gene TRBJ2-2; 11 bases line up with TRBD1. Source: peripheral blood mononuclear cells (PBMCs), taken at new diagnosis, from a patient treated with antithyroid drugs. This TCR was sampled from a woman in her 30s with Graves disease. CDR3 protein: CASSSAPGQGAGELFF. DNA for the CDR3: TGTGCCAGCAGTTCCGCTCCGGGACAGGGGGCCGGGGAGCTGTTTTTT.